This TCR beta chain derives from a study of T cell responses to AZD1222 COVID-19 vaccine. Sequenced by immunoSEQ multiplex PCR; TCRdb stores in-frame clones only, minus some. This repertoire shows more than 150,000 clones, about 95% found once; its top ten account for approximately 0.64%. The CDR3 is made up of 16 amino acids. V was pared by 3 bases and J by 5 bases, with 7 bases of the junction left unmatched. Germline-derived CDR1 and CDR2 are MNHEY and SMNVEV (reference sequence). The origin of this receptor is an adult in good health. The rearrangement links TRBV27 to TRBJ2-2, with 9 bases lining up with TRBD2. This specimen was peripheral blood, taken on day 0 of AZD1222 vaccination. The chain's CDR3 is CASSLLAGEVTGELFF. In DNA form, the CDR3 reads TGTGCCAGCAGTTTGTTAGCGGGAGAGGTGACCGGGGAGCTGTTTTTT.